A selection of T cell receptor beta chains follows, all from one sample in a study of T cells in Graves' hyperthyroidism and ophthalmopathy. One entry per CDR3 protein, called by TCRdb with MiXCR from the multiplex PCR reads. The table has under 400,000 distinct CDR3 sequences, roughly an eighth seen once. Source material: blood. The receptors come from a woman in her late teens or twenties with Graves' hyperthyroidism. CDR3s include the opening cysteine and the closing phenylalanine or tryptophan. A D gene is named only where the DNA matches it firmly. Some rows mark clone size as missing; the rest say once, few, many or name a class of expanded clone.

J: TRBJ2-3; D: TRBD2; V: TRBV25-1; size: few; DNA: TGTGCCAGCAGTGAATGGGAGGGCCCCAGCACAGATACGCAGTATTTT; CDR3: CASSEWEGPSTDTQYF
J: TRBJ2-3; D: TRBD2; V: TRBV20-1; size: .; DNA: TGCAGTGCTTCCCAACCGAGACTAGCGAACACAGATACGCAGTATTTT; CDR3: CSASQPRLANTDTQYF
J: TRBJ2-7; D: .; V: TRBV28; size: many; DNA: TGTGCCAGCACTTCCCCCCCCCGCGAAGAGCAGTACTTC; CDR3: CASTSPPREEQYF
J: TRBJ1-2; D: .; V: TRBV15; size: few; DNA: TGTGCCACCAGCAGAGATCCCCAGTATGGCTACACCTTC; CDR3: CATSRDPQYGYTF
J: TRBJ1-2; D: .; V: TRBV12-3/TRBV12-4; size: many; DNA: TGTGCCAGCAGTCTCACAGGTTTCTATGGCTACACCTTC; CDR3: CASSLTGFYGYTF
J: TRBJ2-7; D: TRBD1; V: TRBV28; size: many; DNA: TGTGCCAGCAGTTTCTTCTCCGGGACAGTGGCCTACGAGCAGTACTTC; CDR3: CASSFFSGTVAYEQYF
J: TRBJ2-7; D: .; V: TRBV2; size: many; DNA: TGTGCCAGCAGTGAGTTGTTCTCCGAGCAGTACTTC; CDR3: CASSELFSEQYF
J: TRBJ2-4; D: TRBD2; V: TRBV20-1; size: few; DNA: TGCAGTGCTAGTGATAGCGGGAGTTGGGCCAAAAACATTCAGTACTTC; CDR3: CSASDSGSWAKNIQYF
J: TRBJ2-1; D: TRBD1; V: TRBV7-9; size: many; DNA: TGTGCCAGCAGCTTAAGACAGGGGTCCTACAATGAGCAGTTCTTC; CDR3: CASSLRQGSYNEQFF
J: TRBJ2-1; D: TRBD2; V: TRBV12-3/TRBV12-4; size: many; DNA: TGTGCCAGCAGTAAGGCGGGAGCCAGCTCCTACAATGAGCAGTTCTTC; CDR3: CASSKAGASSYNEQFF
J: TRBJ1-5; D: .; V: TRBV2; size: many; DNA: TGTGCCAGCAGGGCCGTTGGGAAGCCCCAGCATTTT; CDR3: CASRAVGKPQHF
J: TRBJ2-7; D: TRBD2; V: TRBV3-1; size: many; DNA: TGTGCCAGCAGCCACACTAGCGGGGGCCCGAACTACGAGCAGTACTTC; CDR3: CASSHTSGGPNYEQYF
J: TRBJ1-1; D: .; V: TRBV19; size: few; DNA: TGTGCCAGTAGTATCGGGATACAGAACACTGAAGCTTTCTTT; CDR3: CASSIGIQNTEAFF
J: TRBJ2-3; D: .; V: TRBV20-1; size: many; DNA: TGCAGTGCTAACATGGAACGCGATAGGACAGATACGCAGTATTTT; CDR3: CSANMERDRTDTQYF
J: TRBJ2-1; D: TRBD2; V: TRBV6-2/TRBV6-3; size: many; DNA: TGTGCCAGCAGCCCAGGGACTAGCGGCCACAATGAGCAGTTCTTC; CDR3: CASSPGTSGHNEQFF
J: TRBJ1-2; D: TRBD1; V: TRBV19; size: few; DNA: TGTGCCAGTAGTATACCCAGGACAGGGGGCGCGGATGGCTACACCTTC; CDR3: CASSIPRTGGADGYTF
J: TRBJ2-1; D: TRBD2; V: TRBV6-2/TRBV6-3; size: many; DNA: TGTGCCAGCAGCGATCTAGGACTAGCGGGAGAGAGTGAGCAGTTCTTC; CDR3: CASSDLGLAGESEQFF